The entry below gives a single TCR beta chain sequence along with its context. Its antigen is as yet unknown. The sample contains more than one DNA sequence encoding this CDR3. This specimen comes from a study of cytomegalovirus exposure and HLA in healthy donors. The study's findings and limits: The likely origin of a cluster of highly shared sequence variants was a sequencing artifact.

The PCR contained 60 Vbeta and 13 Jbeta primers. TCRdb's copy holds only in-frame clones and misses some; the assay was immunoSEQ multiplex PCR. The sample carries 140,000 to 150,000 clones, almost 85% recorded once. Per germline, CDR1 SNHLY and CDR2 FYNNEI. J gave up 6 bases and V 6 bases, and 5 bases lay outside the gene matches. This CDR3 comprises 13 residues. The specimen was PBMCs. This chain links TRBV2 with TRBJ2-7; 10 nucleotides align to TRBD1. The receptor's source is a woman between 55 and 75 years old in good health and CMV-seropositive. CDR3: CASSVDRGGEQYF. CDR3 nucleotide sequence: TGTGCCAGCAGCGTGGACAGGGGGGGCGAGCAGTACTTC.